This T cell receptor (beta chain) was sequenced during a study of blood T cell repertoires in COVID-19. Study summary: Acute and convalescent COVID-19 samples came from the United States, Italy and Spain. The cDNA or gDNA used as material had been derived from T cells, B-cell-depleted T cells, or PBMCs.

CDR3 size: 14 residues. V was cut by 1 base and J by 6 bases, with 11 bases left in between. CDR1 is SGHKS, CDR2 YYEKEE, per germline (reference sequence). As handled by the study authors: Amplification with reference gene primers provided the estimates of nucleated cell counts. Produced via immunoSEQ multiplex PCR; TCRdb's table is partial and in-frame only. The V and J calls and the clone size are those of that table, but D and trimming were determined from the DNA. The sample has about 120,000 clones; over 60% are singletons. The sequencing input was peripheral blood. This chain links TRBV5-5 with TRBJ1-5, with no clear D. The TCR comes from a woman over 75 with acute or convalescent COVID-19. The CDR3 nucleotides read TGTGCCAGCAGCTTGTCCCCAACCAGTCAGCCCCAGCATTTT. Residues: CASSLSPTSQPQHF.